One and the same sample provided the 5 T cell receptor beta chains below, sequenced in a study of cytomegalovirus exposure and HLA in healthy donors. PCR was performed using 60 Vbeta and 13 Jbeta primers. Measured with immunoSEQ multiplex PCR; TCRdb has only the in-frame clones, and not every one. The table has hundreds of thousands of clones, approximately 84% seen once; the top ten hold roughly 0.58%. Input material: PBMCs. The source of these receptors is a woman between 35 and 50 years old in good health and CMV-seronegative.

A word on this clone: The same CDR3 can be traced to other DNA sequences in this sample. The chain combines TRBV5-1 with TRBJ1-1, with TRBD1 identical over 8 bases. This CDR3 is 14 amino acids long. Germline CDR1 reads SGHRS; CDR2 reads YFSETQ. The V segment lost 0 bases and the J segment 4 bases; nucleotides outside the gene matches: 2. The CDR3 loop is CASSLAGGGTEAFF. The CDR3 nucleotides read TGCGCCAGCAGCTTGGCAGGGGGCGGCACTGAAGCTTTCTTT.

This CDR3 reads CASSEQINSPLHF. CDR3 DNA: TGCGCCAGCAGTGAACAGATTAATTCACCCCTCCACTTT. V is TRBV10-1 and J is TRBJ1-6; D gene uncertain. Germline V gives CDR1 WNHNN, CDR2 SYGVQD (reference sequence). The CDR3 contains 13 residues. The V and J ends lost 3 bases and 6 bases respectively, with 6 bases between them.

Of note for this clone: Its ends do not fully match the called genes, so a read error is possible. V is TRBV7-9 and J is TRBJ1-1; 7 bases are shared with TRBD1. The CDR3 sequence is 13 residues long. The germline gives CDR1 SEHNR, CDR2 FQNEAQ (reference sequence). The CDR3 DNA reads TGTTCCAGCAGCTCCGGGACAGCTGGGGGAGCTTTCTTT. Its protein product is CSSSSGTAGGAFF. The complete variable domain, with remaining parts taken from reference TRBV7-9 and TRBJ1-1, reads DTGVSQNPRHKITKRGQNVTFRCDPISEHNRLYWYRQTLGQGPEFLTYFQNEAQLEKSRLLSDRFSAERPKGSFSTLEIQRTEQGDSAMYLCSSSSGTAGGAFFGQGTRLTVV.

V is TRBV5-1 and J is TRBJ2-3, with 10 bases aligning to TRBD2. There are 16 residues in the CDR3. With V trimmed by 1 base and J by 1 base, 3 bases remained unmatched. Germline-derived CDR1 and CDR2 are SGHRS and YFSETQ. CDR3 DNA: TGCGCCAGCAGCTTGAACCTAGCGGGGGGCACAGATACGCAGTATTTT. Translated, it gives CASSLNLAGGTDTQYF.

The CDR3 DNA reads as TGCGCCAGCAGCCAAGAGCATGACAGGGCCTACGAGCAGTACTTC. Its translation is CASSQEHDRAYEQYF. This rearrangement joins TRBV4-1 to TRBJ2-7, with 7 bases that match TRBD1. V was pared by 0 bases and J by 2 bases, with 4 bases of the junction left unmatched. Germline CDR1 MGHRA, CDR2 YSYEKL. The CDR3 is 15 residues long.